The present entry profiles one T cell receptor beta chain with its context. Its antigen is currently unknown. The method was immunoSEQ multiplex PCR; TCRdb's version includes in-frame clones alone and lacks a portion of them. The sample lists 2,500,000 or so clones, 93% occurring once. V was clipped by 2 bases and J by 6 bases, with 14 bases between them. CDR1 and CDR2 (germline): GTSNPN, SVGIG (reference sequence). CDR3 length: 14 amino acids. These data are taken from a study of shared clonotypes between healthy human individuals. Study observations and caveats: It was observed that roughly 4.8% of naive CD4 clonotypes were shared across several donors. Sequencing depth was expected to influence donor clonotype sharing. It was the non-shared clonotypes that had lower generation probabilities than clonotypes shared by all four donors.

The V gene is TRBV30, the J gene TRBJ1-5; TRBD1 might be the D (5 bases). The TCR was taken from a young man in good health. Some clones in this sample may be carry-over from other donors' samples. The sequencing input was naive CD4+ T cells from PBMCs. Subset of the sample: CD45RA+ positively selected. The CDR3 region is CAWSHMGGGQPQHF. The CDR3 coding sequence is TGTGCCTGGAGTCACATGGGGGGGGGTCAGCCCCAGCATTTT.